These 27 T cell receptor beta chains came from one sample sequenced in a study of T cell repertoires in cytomegalovirus infection (dated by TCRdb to between 2019 and 2020). The sample's treatment or condition, from its label and the paper: in vitro stimulation with specific CMV peptide epitopes to enrich CMV-specific T cells. Their target antigens are unknown. TCRdb lists the instrument as Illumina HiSeq 1500. Clones were called with MiXCR by TCRdb after fastp trimmed the public reads at Q25, and only in-frame beta chains were retained. Rows with one shared CDR3 protein collapse into an entry with the most common genes and DNA. This sample lists 200,000 or so distinct CDR3 sequences; 35% to 40% were detected once. The top ten clonotypes cover 59% of the sample. Sequenced here: CD8+ T cells from cultured PBMCs, sampled from culture after CMV antigen stimulation. These TCRs come from a human donor in good health (CMV status not recorded). Some clones in this sample may be carry-over from other donors' samples.

This chain links TRBV11-3 with TRBJ2-1; 16 bases align to TRBD2. V was pared by 4 bases and J by 5 bases, with 11 bases of the junction left unmatched. The germline CDR1 and CDR2 sequences are SGHNT and YENEEA. The CDR3 contains 19 residues. CDR3 DNA: TGTGCCAGCAGCTCTTCCGGGACTAGCGGGAGGGCTTTGGACAATGAGCAGTTCTTC. This translates into CASSSSGTSGRALDNEQFF.

This clonotype was observed a handful of times. The chain joins TRBV7-6 to TRBJ2-1; D gene unclear. CDR1 is SGHVS, CDR2 FNYEAQ, per germline. There are 13 residues in the CDR3. Between the trimmed V and J ends, which lost 1 base and 5 bases, there was a span of 6 bases. CDR3 residues: CASSLGSNNEQFF. CDR3 DNA sequence: TGTGCCAGCAGCTTAGGATCCAACAATGAGCAGTTCTTC.

This clonotype was detected a few times. The rearrangement links TRBV28 to TRBJ2-5; perhaps TRBD1 as D (6 bases). The CDR3 consists of 17 residues. Germline V gives CDR1 MDHEN, CDR2 SYDVKM. The germline V and J ends were trimmed by 2 bases and 1 base, with 17 bases remaining between them. The CDR3 loop is CASSLQQGIPSQETQYF. CDR3 DNA: TGTGCCAGCAGTTTACAACAGGGAATCCCGTCCCAAGAGACCCAGTACTTC.

This clonotype was observed a few times. The rearrangement joins TRBV11-3 to TRBJ2-1; 7 bases fit TRBD2. V dropped 0 bases and J dropped 4; count of bases not matched to a gene: 9. The CDR3 runs to 17 residues. Germline CDR1 SGHNT, CDR2 YENEEA. CDR3 sequence (DNA): TGTGCCAGCAGCTTAGATGGCGGGAGTTACCCTTACAATGAGCAGTTCTTC. This translates into CASSLDGGSYPYNEQFF.

This chain uses TRBV7-2 with TRBJ1-4; D is ambiguous. Germline V lookup: CDR1 SGHTA, CDR2 FQGNSA. Trimming removed 5 bases from V and 3 bases from J, with 10 bases in between. The CDR3 loop spans 14 amino acids. CDR3 nucleotide sequence: TGTGCCAGCAGCGCGGACGGTGCTAATGAAAAACTGTTTTTT. This sequence encodes CASSADGANEKLFF.

The chain joins TRBV27 to TRBJ2-2; no clear D. Trimming took off 1 base at V and 1 base at J, with 16 bases between the two ends. The CDR3 is made up of 18 amino acids. CDR1 and CDR2 (germline): MNHEY, SMNVEV (reference sequence). CDR3 region: CASSLFGLVRMNTGELFF. DNA for the CDR3: TGTGCCAGCAGTTTATTTGGGTTGGTCAGGATGAACACCGGGGAGCTGTTTTTT.

The V gene is TRBV9, the J gene TRBJ2-1; the D is unclear. V shed 0 bases and J shed 2 bases, with 15 bases lying between them. Germline-derived CDR1 and CDR2 are SGDLS and YYNGEE. The CDR3 is 17 amino acids. The CDR3 DNA follows: TGTGCCAGCAGCGTAGGACGACACCTGGTCACCTACAATGAGCAGTTCTTC. It specifies CASSVGRHLVTYNEQFF.

V and J are TRBV15 and TRBJ2-1; tentative D call: TRBD1 (5 bases). The CDR3 contains 19 residues. Trimming took off 2 bases at V and 0 bases at J, with 20 bases between the two ends. Per the germline V gene, CDR1 is LNHNV and CDR2 is YYDKDF (reference sequence). The CDR3 nucleotides are TGTGCCACCAGCAGACCAGGGTCGGTGGTGGTTGGCTCCTACAATGAGCAGTTCTTC. Translating it yields CATSRPGSVVVGSYNEQFF.

The J gene is TRBJ1-2, the V gene TRBV28; 7 bases fit TRBD1. CDR3 size: 14 residues. CDR1 and CDR2 (germline): MDHEN, SYDVKM. The ends lost 6 bases at V and 4 bases at J; junction bases unmatched: 8. The CDR3: CASSPQGIPYGYTF. The CDR3 bases are TGTGCCAGCAGCCCACAGGGGATCCCCTATGGCTACACCTTC.

This clonotype was counted many times. CDR3: CASRTSGSMNEQFF. In DNA form, the CDR3 reads TGTGCCAGCAGAACTAGCGGGAGTATGAATGAGCAGTTCTTC. The chain links TRBV27 to TRBJ2-1; 11 positions agree with TRBD2. The CDR3 sequence is 14 residues long. V lost 6 bases to trimming and J lost 7 bases; unmatched junction nucleotides: 5. CDR1 MNHEY and CDR2 SMNVEV come from the germline V gene (reference sequence).

The chain joins TRBV11-2 to TRBJ2-1; TRBD2 aligns across 9 bases. Unmatched junction bases numbered 10, after V lost 1 base and J lost 0 bases. The CDR3 contains 19 residues. Germline values: CDR1 SGHAT, CDR2 FQNNGV. CDR3 residues: CASSLVAGGGGSSYNEQFF. CDR3 coding DNA: TGTGCCAGCAGCTTAGTCGCGGGAGGGGGAGGTAGCTCCTACAATGAGCAGTTCTTC. The full variable domain, completed using reference TRBV11-2 and TRBJ2-1, is EAGVAQSPRYKIIEKRQSVAFWCNPISGHATLYWYQQILGQGPKLLIQFQNNGVVDDSQLPKDRFSAERLKGVDSTLKIQPAKLEDSAVYLCASSLVAGGGGSSYNEQFFGPGTRLTVL.

As for this clonotype: The junction departs from the called germline gene at one end, perhaps through a read error. J is TRBJ1-2 and V is TRBV29-1, with D possibly being TRBD1 (5 bases). The CDR3 covers 14 residues. CDR1 and CDR2 (germline): SQVTM, ANQGSEA. The CDR3 DNA reads TGCAGCGTGGAGGGACGAAAAACTAACTATGGCTACGCCTTC. It codes for CSVEGRKTNYGYAF.

In this sample, this clonotype turned up a few times. The chain joins TRBV27 to TRBJ1-5; no clear D. Germline V CDR1 and CDR2: MNHEY, SMNVEV (reference sequence). The CDR3 runs 14 residues. The V gene lost 0 bases and the J gene lost 4 bases, with 7 bases spanning the gap. CDR3 sequence: CASSLSGFNQPQHF. As DNA, the CDR3 is TGTGCCAGCAGTTTATCTGGATTTAATCAGCCCCAGCATTTT.

This chain joins TRBV7-3 and TRBJ2-1, with 7 bases fitting TRBD2. CDR1 SGHTA and CDR2 FQGTGA come from the germline V gene. The CDR3 is 15 residues long. V trimming: 4 bases; J trimming: 1 base; junction bases outside the gene matches: 4. CDR3 protein: CASSSGTTSYNEQFF. The DNA for the CDR3 is TGTGCCAGCAGCTCCGGGACTACTTCCTACAATGAGCAGTTCTTC.

Written as DNA, the CDR3 is TGTGCCATCAGTAGGACCGGACAGGCGAAATCCTACGAGCAGTACTTC. The encoded protein is CAISRTGQAKSYEQYF. The chain has TRBV10-3 and TRBJ2-7; 7 bases align to TRBD1. The V gene end was trimmed by 5 bases and the J gene end by 1 base; junction bases not matched to a gene: 11. The CDR3 consists of 16 residues. Germline CDR1 and CDR2: ENHRY and SYGVKD.

The chain links TRBV7-6 to TRBJ2-5; D ambiguous. Trimming removed 5 bases at V and 7 bases at J, with 11 bases between. CDR3 length: 12 residues. Germline loops: CDR1 SGHVS, CDR2 FNYEAQ. The CDR3 here is CASSPSTGTQYF. CDR3 nucleotides: TGTGCCAGCAGCCCCTCGACGGGGACCCAGTACTTC.

This chain links TRBV29-1 with TRBJ1-2; D is perhaps TRBD1 (5 bases). The CDR3 runs 14 residues. V gave up 4 bases and J gave up 5 bases, with 17 bases separating them. Germline V gives CDR1 SQVTM, CDR2 ANQGSEA. The CDR3 DNA reads TGCAGCGTTGCCGGGACCGAAGTATGGTATGGCTACACCTTC. It encodes CSVAGTEVWYGYTF. Looking up the rest from reference TRBV29-1 and TRBJ1-2 gives the full variable domain: SAVISQKPSRDICQRGTSLTIQCQVDSQVTMMFWYRQQPGQSLTLIATANQGSEATYESGFVIDKFPISRPNLTFSTLTVSNMSPEDSSIYLCSVAGTEVWYGYTFGSGTRLTVV.

This clonotype was counted a single time. The J gene is TRBJ1-1, the V gene TRBV12-3 or TRBV12-4; D is undetermined. Trimming cost V 7 bases and J 1 base, with 4 bases left between them. The CDR3 runs 11 residues. CDR3 coding DNA: TGTGCCAGCACTAGGAACACTGAAGCTTTCTTT. Amino acids: CASTRNTEAFF.

This clonotype was found many times. V usage is TRBV7-8 and J usage is TRBJ2-7; D gene uncertain. This CDR3 has 13 residues. Germline CDR1 is SGHVS and CDR2 is FQNEAQ. V was pared by 2 bases and J by 2 bases, with 7 bases between. The CDR3 is CASSLSSTYEQYF. In DNA, the CDR3 is TGTGCCAGCAGCTTAAGTTCGACCTACGAGCAGTACTTC.

This chain connects TRBV20-1 to TRBJ1-4; TRBD1 might be the D (6 bases). The CDR3 runs 15 residues. In germline, CDR1 is DFQATT, CDR2 SNEGSKA (reference sequence). Trimming shortened V by 6 bases and J by 0 bases, and 14 bases separated the two germline ends. The CDR3 here is CSATRSGATNEKLFF. The CDR3 region has the DNA TGCAGTGCCACTAGGTCAGGGGCAACTAATGAAAAACTGTTTTTT.

In this sample, this clonotype turned up many times. CDR3 DNA sequence: TGTGCCAGCAGCTTGGGCGTGCGGCCAACCCAAGAGACCCAGTACTTC. Amino acids: CASSLGVRPTQETQYF. The rearrangement joins TRBV7-2 to TRBJ2-5; D gene ambiguous. V lost 3 bases, J lost 1 base, and 15 bases lay in between. This CDR3 is built from 16 residues. The V gene's germline CDR1 is SGHTA and CDR2 FQGNSA. The complete variable domain, with remaining parts taken from reference TRBV7-2 and TRBJ2-5, reads GAGVSQSPSNKVTEKGKDVELRCDPISGHTALYWYRQSLGQGLEFLIYFQGNSAPDKSGLPSDRFSAERTGGSVSTLTIQRTQQEDSAVYLCASSLGVRPTQETQYFGPGTRLLVL.

The chain recombines TRBV28 with TRBJ2-7, with unresolved D. Deletions cut 6 bases from V and 3 bases from J, with 15 bases between. The CDR3 sequence is 14 residues long. Germline CDR1 is MDHEN and CDR2 is SYDVKM. CDR3 in amino acids: CASSFSTEYYEQYF. CDR3 in DNA: TGTGCCAGCAGCTTCAGCACGGAATACTACGAGCAGTACTTC.

The chain employs TRBV4-1 and TRBJ2-7; possible D gene TRBD1, 6 bases. The CDR3 spans 16 residues. Trimming pared 3 bases from V and 0 bases from J, leaving 15 bases between. Germline assignment: CDR1 MGHRA and CDR2 YSYEKL. CDR3 DNA: TGCGCCAGCAGCCATTCTCTGGGACAAATCTCCTACGAGCAGTACTTC. Translated, it gives CASSHSLGQISYEQYF.

This clonotype was observed a few times. The chain combines TRBV11-2 with TRBJ1-1, with 7 nucleotides matching TRBD1. CDR1 SGHAT and CDR2 FQNNGV come from the germline V gene. J lost 3 bases, V lost 5 bases, and 9 bases had no gene match. This CDR3 spans 15 amino acids. The CDR3 sequence is CASSTPTGDDTEAFF. As DNA, the CDR3 is TGTGCCAGCAGCACGCCCACAGGGGATGACACTGAAGCTTTCTTT.

This clonotype has just a few counts. The gene calls are TRBV6-1 and TRBJ2-7; D tentatively fits TRBD1 or TRBD2 (5 bases each). There are 14 residues in the CDR3. V was pared by 0 bases and J by 0 bases, with 6 bases between. From germline, CDR1 is MNHNS and CDR2 SASEGT. CDR3 sequence reads: CASSEARGSYEQYF. The CDR3 DNA is TGTGCCAGCAGTGAAGCGAGGGGCTCCTACGAGCAGTACTTC.

This chain links TRBV27 with TRBJ1-1, with D tentatively TRBD1 (5 bases). The CDR3 totals 12 residues. The V end lost 2 bases, the J end lost 9 bases, and 10 bases lay between the germline ends. CDR1 and CDR2 (germline): MNHEY, SMNVEV (reference sequence). The CDR3 bases are TGTGCCAGCAGTTTAGGGGCCGGGAAAGCTTTCTTT. Encoded protein: CASSLGAGKAFF.

The chain couples TRBV6-6 to TRBJ1-2; 7 nucleotides align to TRBD1. The CDR3 is 14 amino acids. The germline V gene has CDR1 MNHNY and CDR2 SVGAGI (reference sequence). Germline trimming cut 8 bases from V and 7 bases from J; bases unmatched to any gene: 13. The CDR3 bases are TGTGCCAGCGCCTACGAGGAGGGGGCCTCTGGCTACACCTTC. This encodes CASAYEEGASGYTF.